These 18 T cell receptor beta chains were sequenced from one sample in a study of T cells after yellow fever vaccination. TCRdb passed the 5' RACE reads through MiXCR, listing each CDR3 protein once. Of fewer than 350,000 distinct CDR3 sequences in the sample, around 3.9% were seen once. The sequencing used PBMCs, collected on the day of the yellow fever booster vaccination. These receptors originate from a man aged 18 to 29 who received the YFV17D yellow fever vaccine.

The chain uses TRBV9 and TRBJ2-3, with 9 bases matching TRBD2. Trimming at V came to 1 base and at J to 6 bases, leaving 9 bases not matched to a gene. Per germline, CDR1 SGDLS and CDR2 YYNGEE. The CDR3 has 16 residues. CDR3 sequence: CASSVMASGIWDTQYF. The CDR3 nucleotides are TGTGCCAGCAGCGTAATGGCTAGCGGGATTTGGGATACGCAGTATTTT.

This clonotype was detected only a few times. The chain carries TRBV6-5 and TRBJ1-5; a weak D match, TRBD1 (5 bases). Germline CDR1 MNHEY, CDR2 SVGAGI. With 6 bases removed from V and 0 bases from J, the gap between germline ends came to 12 bases. The CDR3 consists of 15 residues. CDR3 sequence (DNA): TGTGCCAGCAGCCGGGACGGAGATAGCAATCAGCCCCAGCATTTT. It is translated as CASSRDGDSNQPQHF.

This clonotype was counted only a few times. J is TRBJ2-5 and V is TRBV14, with TRBD2 as a possible D gene (5 bases). This CDR3 has 16 residues. The germline V and J ends were trimmed by 4 bases and 1 base, with 16 bases remaining between them. In germline, CDR1 is SGHDN, CDR2 FVKESK. CDR3 nucleotides: TGTGCCAGCAGCCCCCTGGCGGGCACATTCCAAGAGACCCAGTACTTC. It translates to CASSPLAGTFQETQYF.

The chain combines TRBV19 with TRBJ1-2; 8 bases line up with TRBD1. CDR3 length: 14 residues. Germline V gene lookup returns CDR1 LNHDA and CDR2 SQIVND (reference sequence). Trimming cost V 11 bases and J 4 bases; bases outside gene matches: 12. CDR3 loop: CAASQGAFAYGYTF. The CDR3 DNA reads TGTGCCGCATCTCAGGGGGCGTTTGCCTATGGCTACACCTTC.

This rearrangement joins TRBV29-1 to TRBJ1-1, with D unclear. Deletions cut 4 bases from V and 2 bases from J, with 5 bases between. The CDR3 totals 11 residues. Germline CDR1 SQVTM, CDR2 ANQGSEA. The CDR3 reads CSVAHNTEAFF. CDR3 DNA sequence: TGCAGCGTTGCGCATAACACTGAAGCTTTCTTT.

The chain combines TRBV12-3 or TRBV12-4 with TRBJ2-1; 8 bases are shared with TRBD1. The CDR3 consists of 15 residues. The V and J ends lost 7 bases and 12 bases, in that order; junction bases with no gene match: 17. This chain's CDR3 is CASILRDWTGSGQFF. The CDR3 coding sequence is TGTGCCAGCATTTTGCGGGATTGGACAGGGTCCGGGCAGTTCTTC.

This clonotype was seen many times. The rearrangement links TRBV7-2 to TRBJ2-2, with D possibly TRBD2 on 6 matching bases. CDR1 SGHTA and CDR2 FQGNSA come from the germline V gene. Trimming removed 2 bases from V and 10 bases from J, with 14 bases in between. This CDR3 contains 14 residues. CDR3 sequence: CASSLNGGEVELFF. The CDR3 nucleotides read TGTGCCAGCAGCTTAAACGGGGGAGAGGTGGAGCTGTTTTTT.

This clonotype has only a few counts. CDR3 amino acids: CASSPIVQGALGYTF. Here the CDR3 DNA reads TGTGCCAGCTCACCAATTGTTCAGGGGGCGCTTGGCTACACCTTC. The chain has TRBV18 and TRBJ1-2, with 8 bases lining up with TRBD1. This CDR3 has 15 residues. Trimming removed 2 bases from V and 7 bases from J; junction bases left unmatched: 9. Germline CDR1 KGHSH, CDR2 LQKENI.

On this clonotype: One end of the junction varies from germline; a read error may be responsible. V is TRBV20-1 and J is TRBJ1-5; D gene uncertain. The CDR3 length is 14 residues. CDR1 and CDR2 from the germline V gene are DFQATT and SNEGSKA (reference sequence). CDR3 amino acids: CGATRDPSNQPQHF. The CDR3 DNA sequence: TGCGGTGCTACGCGGGATCCGAGCAATCAGCCCCAGCATTTT.

This clonotype was counted a few times. This chain uses TRBV5-1 with TRBJ2-2; 7 bases map to TRBD1. The CDR3 consists of 14 residues. Looked up from germline, CDR1 is SGHRS and CDR2 is YFSETQ. Germline trimming cut 4 bases from V and 5 bases from J; bases unmatched to any gene: 5. CDR3 amino acids: CASSVKQGTGELFF. CDR3 DNA: TGCGCCAGCAGCGTGAAACAGGGGACCGGGGAGCTGTTTTTT.

The chain recombines TRBV7-2 with TRBJ2-7, with a tentative D call TRBD1 (6 bases). The CDR3 is 15 amino acids. V was shortened by 1 base and J by 0 bases, with 10 bases between the two germline ends. Germline V lookup: CDR1 SGHTA, CDR2 FQGNSA. CDR3 sequence reads: CASSLVGAGSYEQYF. As DNA, the CDR3 is TGTGCCAGCAGCTTAGTGGGGGCAGGCTCCTACGAGCAGTACTTC.

This clonotype was picked up many times. This chain joins TRBV20-1 and TRBJ2-3, with D perhaps TRBD2 (6 bases). Germline CDR1 reads DFQATT; CDR2 reads SNEGSKA (reference sequence). The CDR3 runs to 14 residues. V lost 2 bases and J 5 bases, leaving 14 bases between the germline ends. The CDR3 coding sequence is TGCAGTGCTAGAACCTTCCGCGGGGAAGATACGCAGTATTTT. Its translation: CSARTFRGEDTQYF.

This clonotype was seen repeatedly, ten times or more. The chain couples TRBV18 to TRBJ1-1; D possibly corresponds to TRBD1 (5 bases). CDR3 length: 13 amino acids. Germline V gene sequence: CDR1 KGHSH, CDR2 LQKENI. The V end was cut by 4 bases, the J end by 3 bases, with 9 bases between. The CDR3 protein is CASSQGRDTEAFF. The CDR3 coding sequence is TGTGCCAGCTCACAGGGACGAGACACTGAAGCTTTCTTT.

The V call is TRBV7-2, the J call TRBJ2-5, with TRBD2 matching 7 bases. V dropped 2 bases and J dropped 0; count of bases not matched to a gene: 6. Germline loops: CDR1 SGHTA, CDR2 FQGNSA. This CDR3 spans 16 amino acids. Here the CDR3 DNA reads TGTGCCAGCAGCTTACTGGCGGGACTATACCAAGAGACCCAGTACTTC. Residues: CASSLLAGLYQETQYF. Variable domain in full (rest from reference TRBV7-2 and TRBJ2-5): GAGVSQSPSNKVTEKGKDVELRCDPISGHTALYWYRQSLGQGLEFLIYFQGNSAPDKSGLPSDRFSAERTGGSVSTLTIQRTQQEDSAVYLCASSLLAGLYQETQYFGPGTRLLVL.

V is TRBV3-1 and J is TRBJ2-1; D is ambiguous. The ends were cut back, 3 bases at V and 4 bases at J, with 7 bases in the middle. Germline V lookup: CDR1 LGHDT, CDR2 YNNKEL (reference sequence). The CDR3 totals 13 residues. The CDR3 sequence: CASSHAGYNEQFF. The CDR3 coding sequence is TGTGCCAGCAGCCATGCAGGATACAATGAGCAGTTCTTC.

This clonotype was found many times. The CDR3 sequence: CASSSHSSRRIHEQYF. The CDR3 region has the DNA TGTGCCAGCAGCAGTCATAGCTCCCGGCGAATCCACGAGCAGTACTTC. This sequence joins TRBV21-1 and TRBJ2-7; the DNA was not used to check the table's D call, TRBD2. TRBV21-1 is noted as a pseudogene. The CDR3 has 16 amino acids.

This clonotype appeared many times. The chain couples TRBV10-3 to TRBJ2-5; maybe TRBD1 (5 bases). With 0 bases removed from V and 3 bases from J, the gap between germline ends came to 11 bases. Germline-derived CDR1 and CDR2 are ENHRY and SYGVKD. The CDR3 has 15 amino acids. The chain's CDR3 is CAISESGQGKETQYF. The CDR3, as DNA: TGTGCCATCAGTGAGTCGGGGCAGGGCAAAGAGACCCAGTACTTC.

This clonotype was observed a few times. V usage is TRBV7-9 and J usage is TRBJ2-2; D not certain. The V and J ends lost 5 bases and 6 bases respectively, with 13 bases between them. Germline V lookup: CDR1 SEHNR, CDR2 FQNEAQ (reference sequence). The CDR3 runs to 14 residues. The CDR3 spells CASSPPYASGELFF. As DNA, the CDR3 is TGTGCCAGCAGCCCGCCCTATGCGTCCGGGGAGCTGTTTTTT.